The 12 T cell receptor beta chains listed next were all sequenced from one sample in a study of T cell changes during pregnancy in multiple sclerosis. Profiling relied on immunoSEQ multiplex PCR, and the TCRdb table lists in-frame clones only, not all of them. The sample lists 30,000 or so clones; around nine tenths were seen once. The sequences come from CD8+ T cells from peripheral blood mononuclear cells, collected before pregnancy. These receptors came from a female donor with multiple sclerosis, enrolled in a pregnancy study.

The chain links TRBV6-5 to TRBJ2-5, with D unresolved. CDR1 and CDR2 (germline): MNHEY, SVGAGI. The V gene lost 6 bases and the J gene lost 0 bases, with 11 bases spanning the gap. The CDR3 runs 14 residues. The CDR3 DNA reads as TGTGCCAGCAGAAATTCAGTTTACCAAGAGACCCAGTACTTC. Translation: CASRNSVYQETQYF.

The chain is built from TRBV19 and TRBJ1-1; D is possibly TRBD1 (5 bases). The CDR3 contains 12 residues. The V end lost 6 bases, the J end lost 6 bases, and 11 bases lay between the germline ends. Per germline, CDR1 LNHDA and CDR2 SQIVND (reference sequence). The CDR3 loop reads CASRNSGPEAFF. In nucleotides, the CDR3 is TGTGCCAGTAGGAACTCAGGGCCTGAAGCTTTCTTT.

V is TRBV9 and J is TRBJ2-3; D is unclear. V was pared by 0 bases and J by 6 bases, with 8 bases between. CDR3 length equals 13 residues. Looked up from germline, CDR1 is SGDLS and CDR2 is YYNGEE. The CDR3 sequence is CASSVVDSDTQYF. CDR3 sequence (DNA): TGTGCCAGCAGCGTAGTTGATAGCGATACGCAGTATTTT.

The genes are TRBV13 and TRBJ2-2, with D perhaps matching TRBD1 (6 bases). From germline, CDR1 is PRHDT and CDR2 FYEKMQ (reference sequence). CDR3 length: 14 residues. Trimming shortened V by 5 bases and J by 5 bases, and 12 bases separated the two germline ends. The CDR3 nucleotides read TGTGCCAGCAGCGAGGGGGTGGGGACCGGGGAGCTGTTTTTT. Translated: CASSEGVGTGELFF. Drawing the rest from reference TRBV13 and TRBJ2-2, the complete variable domain is AAGVIQSPRHLIKEKRETATLKCYPIPRHDTVYWYQQGPGQDPQFLISFYEKMQSDKGSIPDRFSAQQFSDYHSELNMSSLELGDSALYFCASSEGVGTGELFFGEGSRLTVL.

This clone was counted a single time. V usage is TRBV19 and J usage is TRBJ2-7; a weak D match, TRBD2 (6 bases). Trimming pared 8 bases from V and 6 bases from J, leaving 14 bases between. CDR1 and CDR2 (germline): LNHDA, SQIVND (reference sequence). This CDR3 contains 12 residues. The CDR3: CASSSLGGEQYF. The CDR3 DNA follows: TGTGCCAGTTCGTCCCTGGGGGGCGAGCAGTACTTC.

J is TRBJ2-1 and V is TRBV11-2; D perhaps matches TRBD1 (7 bases). The V gene's germline CDR1 is SGHAT and CDR2 FQNNGV. V was pared by 8 bases and J by 8 bases, with 10 bases between. The CDR3 has 11 residues. The CDR3 region is CASQGGHEQFF. The DNA of the CDR3 is TGTGCCAGCCAGGGGGGCCATGAGCAGTTCTTC.

The V and J genes are TRBV5-1 and TRBJ2-1, with D hard to call. The CDR3 consists of 12 residues. Germline V lookup: CDR1 SGHRS, CDR2 YFSETQ. The germline V and J ends were trimmed by 0 bases and 9 bases, with 7 bases remaining between them. CDR3 bases: TGCGCCAGCAGCTTGGGGAGTCGTGAGCAGTTCTTC. It encodes CASSLGSREQFF.

This rearrangement joins TRBV27 to TRBJ2-5; tentatively, D is TRBD2 (5 bases). The CDR3 sequence is 14 residues long. Per the germline V gene, CDR1 is MNHEY and CDR2 is SMNVEV (reference sequence). With 3 bases removed from V and 2 bases from J, the gap between germline ends came to 10 bases. The CDR3 region is CASSFFPGQETQYF. The CDR3 nucleotides read TGTGCCAGCAGTTTTTTCCCGGGGCAAGAGACCCAGTACTTC.

The J gene is TRBJ1-2, the V gene TRBV19, with D perhaps TRBD1 (6 bases). V was clipped by 3 bases and J by 1 base, with 9 bases between them. This CDR3 is built from 14 residues. Germline V gives CDR1 LNHDA, CDR2 SQIVND (reference sequence). The CDR3 DNA reads as TGTGCCAGTAGTATGACAGGAATTAACTATGGCTACACCTTC. It translates to CASSMTGINYGYTF.

The V and J genes are TRBV7-6 and TRBJ2-7; 7 nucleotides agree with TRBD1. Trimming cost V 1 base and J 4 bases; bases outside gene matches: 7. CDR1 is SGHVS, CDR2 FNYEAQ, per germline. The CDR3 extends over 15 amino acids. DNA of the CDR3: TGTGCCAGCAGCTTAGGGACAGGAGACTTGTACGAGCAGTACTTC. This codes for CASSLGTGDLYEQYF. The full variable domain, its missing parts supplied by reference TRBV7-6 and TRBJ2-7, is GAGVSQSPRYKVTKRGQDVALRCDPISGHVSLYWYRQALGQGPEFLTYFNYEAQQDKSGLPNDRFSAERPEGSISTLTIQRTEQRDSAMYRCASSLGTGDLYEQYFGPGTRLTVT.

This clone is a singleton in its sample. The chain couples TRBV4-3 to TRBJ2-1; no clear D gene. Per germline, CDR1 LGHNA and CDR2 YSLEER. Trimming left V 0 bases short and J 0 bases short, with 9 bases between. The CDR3 is made up of 16 amino acids. The chain's CDR3 is CASSQDWQSSYNEQFF. The CDR3 DNA reads TGCGCCAGCAGCCAAGACTGGCAAAGCTCCTACAATGAGCAGTTCTTC.

The V and J genes are TRBV23-1 and TRBJ1-1; D not resolved. TRBV23-1 qualifies as an ORF whose function is uncertain. The CDR3 has 18 residues. Between the trimmed V and J ends, which lost 6 bases and 1 base, there was a span of 24 bases. The DNA for the CDR3 is TGCGCCAGCAGCCCCAATCCCTCGCTCCAACAGTCGAACACTGAAGCTTTCTTT. It translates to CASSPNPSLQQSNTEAFF.